This T cell receptor (beta chain) was sequenced in a study of beta chain features in type 1 diabetes. General observations from the study: All four CD4+ subsets of Type 1 diabetes patients contained TCRB CDR3s that were moderately but significantly shorter. Researchers reported that naive, central memory and Treg TCRB repertoires appeared more similar in patients than in healthy donors.

Sampling consisted of one heparinised blood draw per donor, averaging about 116 mL. CD4+ naive, central memory, regulatory and stem cell-like memory cells were sorted via CD45RO/CCR7/CD25/CD127/CD95/CD27. Expressed TCRB transcripts were sequenced because the entire RNA isolate underwent reverse transcription. The method was immunoSEQ multiplex PCR; TCRdb's version includes in-frame clones alone and lacks a portion of them. Of a few hundred thousand clones listed, over 11% are singletons. This clone was observed a few times. No antigen is known for it. The CDR3 totals 15 residues. CDR1 and CDR2 from the germline V gene are LGHNA and YSLEER. Between the trimmed V and J ends, which lost 1 base and 2 bases, there was a span of 11 bases.

This receptor was identified in a man in his thirties or forties in good health. The chain is built from TRBV4-3 and TRBJ1-2; no clear D. Sequencing was carried out using naive CD4+ T cells from blood. CDR3 bases: TGCGCCAGCAGCCAAGTAAGGGATACGAACTATGGCTACACCTTC. Protein: CASSQVRDTNYGYTF.